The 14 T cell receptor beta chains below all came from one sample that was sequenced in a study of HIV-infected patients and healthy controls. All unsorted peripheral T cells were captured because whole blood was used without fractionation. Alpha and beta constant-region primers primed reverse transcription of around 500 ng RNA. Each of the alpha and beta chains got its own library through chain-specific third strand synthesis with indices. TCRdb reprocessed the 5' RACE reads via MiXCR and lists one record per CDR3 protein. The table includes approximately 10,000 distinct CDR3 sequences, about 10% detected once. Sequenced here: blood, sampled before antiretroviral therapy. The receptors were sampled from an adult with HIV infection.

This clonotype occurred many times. CDR3 residues: CAISDSENQPQHF. CDR3 coding DNA: TGTGCCATCAGTGATTCAGAGAATCAGCCCCAGCATTTT. The chain joins TRBV10-3 to TRBJ1-5; D ambiguous. Trimming left V 3 bases short and J 4 bases short, with 7 bases between. This CDR3 is built from 13 residues. Per the germline V gene, CDR1 is ENHRY and CDR2 is SYGVKD.

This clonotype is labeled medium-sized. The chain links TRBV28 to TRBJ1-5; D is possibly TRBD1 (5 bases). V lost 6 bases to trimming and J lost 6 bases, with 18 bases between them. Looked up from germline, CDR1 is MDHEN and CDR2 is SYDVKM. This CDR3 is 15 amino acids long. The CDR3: CASSPGRQGLQPQHF. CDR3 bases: TGTGCCAGCAGCCCCGGGCGGCAGGGACTTCAGCCCCAGCATTTT.

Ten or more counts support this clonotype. The CDR3 sequence is CASSEDPANIQYF. The CDR3 DNA reads TGTGCCAGCAGTGAGGACCCGGCAAACATTCAGTACTTC. This chain uses TRBV6-1 with TRBJ2-4; D gene unclear. The CDR3 has 13 residues. Germline V CDR1 and CDR2: MNHNS, SASEGT. The germline V and J ends were trimmed by 3 bases and 6 bases, with 9 bases remaining between them.

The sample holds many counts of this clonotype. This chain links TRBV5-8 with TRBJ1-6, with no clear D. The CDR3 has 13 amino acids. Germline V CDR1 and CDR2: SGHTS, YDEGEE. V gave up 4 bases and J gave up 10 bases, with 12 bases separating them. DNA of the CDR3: TGTGCCAGCAGCACACTGGGGAACTCACCCCTCCACTTT. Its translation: CASSTLGNSPLHF. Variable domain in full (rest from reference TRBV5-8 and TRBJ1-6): EAGVTQSPTHLIKTRGQQATLRCSPISGHTSVYWYQQALGLGLQFLLWYDEGEERNRGNFPPRFSGRQFPNYSSELNVNALELEDSALYLCASSTLGNSPLHFGNGTRLTVT.

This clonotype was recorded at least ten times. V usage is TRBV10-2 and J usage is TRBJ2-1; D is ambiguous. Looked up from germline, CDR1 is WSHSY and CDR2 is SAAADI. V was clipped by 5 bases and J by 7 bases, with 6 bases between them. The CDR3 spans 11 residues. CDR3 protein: CASSSLNEQFF. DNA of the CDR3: TGCGCCAGCAGTTCCTTAAATGAGCAGTTCTTC.

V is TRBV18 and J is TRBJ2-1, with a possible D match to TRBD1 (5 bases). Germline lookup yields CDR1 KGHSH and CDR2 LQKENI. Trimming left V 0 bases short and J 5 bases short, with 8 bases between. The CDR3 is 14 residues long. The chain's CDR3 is CASSPPVRDNEQFF. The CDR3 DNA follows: TGTGCCAGCTCACCACCCGTCAGGGACAATGAGCAGTTCTTC. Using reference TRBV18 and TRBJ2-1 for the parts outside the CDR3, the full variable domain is NAGVMQNPRHLVRRRGQEARLRCSPMKGHSHVYWYRQLPEEGLKFMVYLQKENIIDESGMPKERFSAEFPKEGPSILRIQQVVRGDSAAYFCASSPPVRDNEQFFGPGTRLTVL.

The chain's CDR3 is CAGQDGITDTQYF. Written as DNA, the CDR3 is TGTGCCGGACAGGACGGAATCACAGATACGCAGTATTTT. This rearrangement joins TRBV2 to TRBJ2-3, with 7 bases that match TRBD1. The CDR3 runs 13 residues. Germline lookup yields CDR1 SNHLY and CDR2 FYNNEI. V lost 11 bases, J lost 2 bases, and 7 bases stayed unmatched. The whole variable domain, remainder taken from reference TRBV2 and TRBJ2-3, is EPEVTQTPSHQVTQMGQEVILRCVPISNHLYFYWYRQILGQKVEFLVSFYNNEISEKSEIFDDQFSVERPDGSNFTLKIRSTKLEDSAMYFCAGQDGITDTQYFGPGTRLTVL.

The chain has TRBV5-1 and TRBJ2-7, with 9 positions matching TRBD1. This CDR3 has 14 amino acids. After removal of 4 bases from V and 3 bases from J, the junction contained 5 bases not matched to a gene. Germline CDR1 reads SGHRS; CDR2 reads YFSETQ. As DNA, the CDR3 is TGCGCCAGCAGCCCTGGACAGGGGTTCTACGAGCAGTACTTC. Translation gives CASSPGQGFYEQYF. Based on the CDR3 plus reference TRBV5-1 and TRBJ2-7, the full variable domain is KAGVTQTPRYLIKTRGQQVTLSCSPISGHRSVSWYQQTPGQGLQFLFEYFSETQRNKGNFPGRFSGRQFSNSRSEMNVSTLELGDSALYLCASSPGQGFYEQYFGPGTRLTVT.

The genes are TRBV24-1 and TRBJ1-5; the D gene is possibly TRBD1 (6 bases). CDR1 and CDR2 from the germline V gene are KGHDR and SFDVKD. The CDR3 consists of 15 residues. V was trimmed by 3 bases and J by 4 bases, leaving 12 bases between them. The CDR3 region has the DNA TGTGCCACCAGTGATAGTTTGGGGGCAAATCAGCCCCAGCATTTT. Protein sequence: CATSDSLGANQPQHF.

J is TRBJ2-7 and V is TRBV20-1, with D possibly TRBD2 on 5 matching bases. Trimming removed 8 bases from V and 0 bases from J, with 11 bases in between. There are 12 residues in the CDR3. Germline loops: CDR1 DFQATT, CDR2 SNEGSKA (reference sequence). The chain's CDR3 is CSPKRNSYEQYF. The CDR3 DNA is TGCAGTCCCAAGCGGAACTCCTACGAGCAGTACTTC.

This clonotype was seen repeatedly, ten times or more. CDR3 DNA sequence: TGTGCCAGCAGTGGAGCGGACAGGAGGGGAGGGACTGAAGCTTTCTTT. It translates to CASSGADRRGGTEAFF. The gene calls are TRBV28 and TRBJ1-1, with 7 bases matching TRBD1. There are 16 residues in the CDR3. Germline V gives CDR1 MDHEN, CDR2 SYDVKM. With V trimmed by 5 bases and J by 5 bases, 14 bases remained unmatched.

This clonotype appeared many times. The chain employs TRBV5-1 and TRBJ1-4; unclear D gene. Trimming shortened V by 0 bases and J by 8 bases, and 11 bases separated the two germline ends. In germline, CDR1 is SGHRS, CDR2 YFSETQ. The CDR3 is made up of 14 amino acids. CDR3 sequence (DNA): TGCGCCAGCAGCTTGGGCGGGGTCGAGGAAAAACTGTTTTTT. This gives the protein CASSLGGVEEKLFF.

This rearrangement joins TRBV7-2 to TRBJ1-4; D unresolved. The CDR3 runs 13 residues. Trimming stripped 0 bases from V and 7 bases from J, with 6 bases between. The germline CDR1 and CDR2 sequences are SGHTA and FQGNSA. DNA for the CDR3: TGTGCCAGCAGCTTAGCGGTACGTGAAAAACTGTTTTTT. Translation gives CASSLAVREKLFF.

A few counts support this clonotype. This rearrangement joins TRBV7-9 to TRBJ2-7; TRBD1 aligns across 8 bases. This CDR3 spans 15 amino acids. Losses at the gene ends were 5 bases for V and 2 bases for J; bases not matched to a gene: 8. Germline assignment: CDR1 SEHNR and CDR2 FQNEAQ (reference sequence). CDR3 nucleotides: TGTGCCAGCAGCGCGCCGGGACAGGCCCCCTACGAGCAGTACTTC. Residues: CASSAPGQAPYEQYF.